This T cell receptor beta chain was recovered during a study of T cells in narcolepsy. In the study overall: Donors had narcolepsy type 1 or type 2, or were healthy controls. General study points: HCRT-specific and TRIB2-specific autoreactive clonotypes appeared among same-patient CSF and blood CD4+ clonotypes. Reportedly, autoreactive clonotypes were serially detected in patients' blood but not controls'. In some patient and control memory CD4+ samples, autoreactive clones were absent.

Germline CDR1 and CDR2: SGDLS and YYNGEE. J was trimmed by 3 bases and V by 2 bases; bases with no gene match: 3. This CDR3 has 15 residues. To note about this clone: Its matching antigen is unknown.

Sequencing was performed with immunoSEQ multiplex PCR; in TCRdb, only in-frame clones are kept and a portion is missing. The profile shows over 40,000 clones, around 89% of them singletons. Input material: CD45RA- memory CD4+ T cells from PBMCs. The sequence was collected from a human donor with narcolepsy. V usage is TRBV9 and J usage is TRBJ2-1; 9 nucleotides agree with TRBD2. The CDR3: CASSVLAGNYNEQFF. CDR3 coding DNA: TGTGCCAGCAGCGTCCTAGCGGGAAACTACAATGAGCAGTTCTTC.